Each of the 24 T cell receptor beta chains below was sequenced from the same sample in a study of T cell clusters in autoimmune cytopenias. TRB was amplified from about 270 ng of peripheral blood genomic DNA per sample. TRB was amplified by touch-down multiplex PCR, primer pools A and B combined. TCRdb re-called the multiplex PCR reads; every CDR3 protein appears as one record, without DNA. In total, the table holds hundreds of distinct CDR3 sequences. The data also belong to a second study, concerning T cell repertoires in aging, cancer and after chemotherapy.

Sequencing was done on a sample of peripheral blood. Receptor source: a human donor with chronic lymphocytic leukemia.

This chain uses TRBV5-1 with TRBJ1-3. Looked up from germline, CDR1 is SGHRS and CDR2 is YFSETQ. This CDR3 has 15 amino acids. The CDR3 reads CASSLAGGSGNTIYF. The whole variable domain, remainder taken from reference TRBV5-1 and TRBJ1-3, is KAGVTQTPRYLIKTRGQQVTLSCSPISGHRSVSWYQQTPGQGLQFLFEYFSETQRNKGNFPGRFSGRQFSNSRSEMNVSTLELGDSALYLCASSLAGGSGNTIYFGEGSWLTVV.

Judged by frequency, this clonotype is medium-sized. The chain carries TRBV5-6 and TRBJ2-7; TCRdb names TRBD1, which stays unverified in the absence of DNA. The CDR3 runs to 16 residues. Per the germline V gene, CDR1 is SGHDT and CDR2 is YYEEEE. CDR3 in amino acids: CASSTPTGSLTYEQYF.

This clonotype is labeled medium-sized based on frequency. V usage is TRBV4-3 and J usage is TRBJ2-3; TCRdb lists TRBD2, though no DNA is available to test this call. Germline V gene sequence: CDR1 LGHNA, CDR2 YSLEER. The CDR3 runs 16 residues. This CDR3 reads CASSQEGGRGTDTQYF.

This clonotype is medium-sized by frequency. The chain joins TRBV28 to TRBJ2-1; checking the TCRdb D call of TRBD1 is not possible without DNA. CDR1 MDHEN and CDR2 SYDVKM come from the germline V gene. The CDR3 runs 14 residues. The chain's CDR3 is CASRSIQGRNEQFF.

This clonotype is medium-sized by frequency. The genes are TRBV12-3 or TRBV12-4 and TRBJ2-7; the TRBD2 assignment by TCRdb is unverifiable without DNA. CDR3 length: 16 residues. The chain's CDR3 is CASSPRGWGRLYEQYF.

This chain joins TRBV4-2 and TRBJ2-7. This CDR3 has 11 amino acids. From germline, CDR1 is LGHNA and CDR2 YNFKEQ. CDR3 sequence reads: CASSQDYEQYF.

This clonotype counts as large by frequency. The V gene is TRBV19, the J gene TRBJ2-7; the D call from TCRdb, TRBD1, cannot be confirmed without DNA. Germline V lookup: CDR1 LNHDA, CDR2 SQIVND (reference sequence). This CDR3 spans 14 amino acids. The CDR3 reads CATAFMNREDEQYF.

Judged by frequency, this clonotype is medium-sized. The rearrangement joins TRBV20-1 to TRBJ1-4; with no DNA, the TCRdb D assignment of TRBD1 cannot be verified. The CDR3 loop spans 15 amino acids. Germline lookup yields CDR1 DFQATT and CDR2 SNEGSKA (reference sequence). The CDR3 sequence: CSARDRTGINEKLFF.

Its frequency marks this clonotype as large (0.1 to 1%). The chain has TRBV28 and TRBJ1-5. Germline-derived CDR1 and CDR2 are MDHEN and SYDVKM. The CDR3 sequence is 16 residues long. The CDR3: CASSSLGGTSNQPQHF. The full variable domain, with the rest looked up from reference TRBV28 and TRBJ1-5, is DVKVTQSSRYLVKRTGEKVFLECVQDMDHENMFWYRQDPGLGLRLIYFSYDVKMKEKGDIPEGYSVSREKKERFSLILESASTNQTSMYLCASSSLGGTSNQPQHFGDGTRLSIL.

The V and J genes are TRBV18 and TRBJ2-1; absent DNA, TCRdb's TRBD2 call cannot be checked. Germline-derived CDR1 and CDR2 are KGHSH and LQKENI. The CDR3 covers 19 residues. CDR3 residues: CASSPPAGTSGGAWDEQFF.

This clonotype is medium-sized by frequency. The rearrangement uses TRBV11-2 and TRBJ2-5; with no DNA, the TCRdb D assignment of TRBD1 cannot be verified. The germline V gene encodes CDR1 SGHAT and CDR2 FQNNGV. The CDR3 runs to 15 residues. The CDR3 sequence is CASSPGAGVQETQYF.

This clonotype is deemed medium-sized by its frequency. The CDR3: CASSLGRANTEAFF. The chain is built from TRBV5-4 and TRBJ1-1. Looked up from germline, CDR1 is SGHNT and CDR2 is YYREEE (reference sequence). CDR3 length: 14 residues. Full variable domain (outside the CDR3, taken from reference TRBV5-4 and TRBJ1-1): ETGVTQSPTHLIKTRGQQVTLRCSSQSGHNTVSWYQQALGQGPQFIFQYYREEENGRGNFPPRFSGLQFPNYSSELNVNALELDDSALYLCASSLGRANTEAFFGQGTRLTVV.

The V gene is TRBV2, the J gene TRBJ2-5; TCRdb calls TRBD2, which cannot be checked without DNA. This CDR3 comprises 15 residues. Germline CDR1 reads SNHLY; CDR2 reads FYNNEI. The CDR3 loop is CASSERAGGGETQYF.

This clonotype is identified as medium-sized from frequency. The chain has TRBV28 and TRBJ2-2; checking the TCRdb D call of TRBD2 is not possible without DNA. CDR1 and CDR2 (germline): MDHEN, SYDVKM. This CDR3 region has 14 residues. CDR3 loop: CASSLAGNTGELFF.

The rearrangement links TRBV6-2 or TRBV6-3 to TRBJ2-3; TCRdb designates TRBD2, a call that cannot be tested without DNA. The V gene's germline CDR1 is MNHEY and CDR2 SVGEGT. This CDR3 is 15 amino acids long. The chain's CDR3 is CASRPGLAGTDTQYF.

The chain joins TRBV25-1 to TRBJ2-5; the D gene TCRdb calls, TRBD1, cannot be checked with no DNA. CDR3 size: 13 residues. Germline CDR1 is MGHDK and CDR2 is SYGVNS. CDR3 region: CASSRDGQETQYF. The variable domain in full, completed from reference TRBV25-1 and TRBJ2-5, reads EADIYQTPRYLVIGTGKKITLECSQTMGHDKMYWYQQDPGMELHLIHYSYGVNSTEKGDLSSESTVSRIRTEHFPLTLESARPSHTSQYLCASSRDGQETQYFGPGTRLLVL.

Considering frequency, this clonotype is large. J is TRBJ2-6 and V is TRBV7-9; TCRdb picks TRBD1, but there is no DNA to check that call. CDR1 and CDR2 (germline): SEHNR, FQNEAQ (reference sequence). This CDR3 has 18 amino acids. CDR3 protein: CASSQGGGRISGANVLTF.

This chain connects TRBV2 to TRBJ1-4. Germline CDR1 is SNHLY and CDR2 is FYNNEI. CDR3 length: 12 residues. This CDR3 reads CASSGVGEKLFF.

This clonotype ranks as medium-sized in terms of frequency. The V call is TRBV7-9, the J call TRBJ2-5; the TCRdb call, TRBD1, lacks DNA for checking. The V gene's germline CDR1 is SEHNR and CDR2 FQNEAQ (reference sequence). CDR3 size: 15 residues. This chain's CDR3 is CASSLEQQGGKTQYF.

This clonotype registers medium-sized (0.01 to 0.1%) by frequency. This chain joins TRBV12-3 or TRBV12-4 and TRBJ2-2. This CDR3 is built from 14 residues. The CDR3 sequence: CASSFLRVAGELFF.

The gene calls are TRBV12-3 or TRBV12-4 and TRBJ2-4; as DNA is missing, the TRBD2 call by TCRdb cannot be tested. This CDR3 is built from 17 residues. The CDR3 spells CASSGTSGPGDQNIQYF.

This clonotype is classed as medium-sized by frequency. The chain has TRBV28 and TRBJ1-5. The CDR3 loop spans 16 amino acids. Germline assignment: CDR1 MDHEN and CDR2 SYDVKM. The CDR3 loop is CASSPPPEGVYQPQHF.

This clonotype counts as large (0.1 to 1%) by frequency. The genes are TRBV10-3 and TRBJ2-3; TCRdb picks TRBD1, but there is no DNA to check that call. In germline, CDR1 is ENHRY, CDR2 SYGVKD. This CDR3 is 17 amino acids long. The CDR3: CAISDLLGQGGSDTQYF.

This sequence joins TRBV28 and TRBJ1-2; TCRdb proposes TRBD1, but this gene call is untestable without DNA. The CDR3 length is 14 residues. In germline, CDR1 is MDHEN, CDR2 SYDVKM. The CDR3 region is CASRGRGEVWGYTF.